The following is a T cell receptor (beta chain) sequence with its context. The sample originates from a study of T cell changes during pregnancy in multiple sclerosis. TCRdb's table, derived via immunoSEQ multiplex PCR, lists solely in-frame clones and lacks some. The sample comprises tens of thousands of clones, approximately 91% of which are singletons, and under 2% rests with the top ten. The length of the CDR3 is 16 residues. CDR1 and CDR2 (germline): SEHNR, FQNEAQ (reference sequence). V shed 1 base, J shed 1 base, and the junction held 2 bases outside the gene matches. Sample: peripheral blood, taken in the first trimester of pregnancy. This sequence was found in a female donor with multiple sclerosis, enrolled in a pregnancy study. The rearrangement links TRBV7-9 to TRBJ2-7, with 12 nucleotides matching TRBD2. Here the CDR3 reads CASSLGTSGRSYEQYF. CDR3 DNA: TGTGCCAGCAGCTTAGGCACTAGCGGGAGGTCCTACGAGCAGTACTTC. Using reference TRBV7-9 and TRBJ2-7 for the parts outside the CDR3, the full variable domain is DTGVSQNPRHKITKRGQNVTFRCDPISEHNRLYWYRQTLGQGPEFLTYFQNEAQLEKSRLLSDRFSAERPKGSFSTLEIQRTEQGDSAMYLCASSLGTSGRSYEQYFGPGTRLTVT.